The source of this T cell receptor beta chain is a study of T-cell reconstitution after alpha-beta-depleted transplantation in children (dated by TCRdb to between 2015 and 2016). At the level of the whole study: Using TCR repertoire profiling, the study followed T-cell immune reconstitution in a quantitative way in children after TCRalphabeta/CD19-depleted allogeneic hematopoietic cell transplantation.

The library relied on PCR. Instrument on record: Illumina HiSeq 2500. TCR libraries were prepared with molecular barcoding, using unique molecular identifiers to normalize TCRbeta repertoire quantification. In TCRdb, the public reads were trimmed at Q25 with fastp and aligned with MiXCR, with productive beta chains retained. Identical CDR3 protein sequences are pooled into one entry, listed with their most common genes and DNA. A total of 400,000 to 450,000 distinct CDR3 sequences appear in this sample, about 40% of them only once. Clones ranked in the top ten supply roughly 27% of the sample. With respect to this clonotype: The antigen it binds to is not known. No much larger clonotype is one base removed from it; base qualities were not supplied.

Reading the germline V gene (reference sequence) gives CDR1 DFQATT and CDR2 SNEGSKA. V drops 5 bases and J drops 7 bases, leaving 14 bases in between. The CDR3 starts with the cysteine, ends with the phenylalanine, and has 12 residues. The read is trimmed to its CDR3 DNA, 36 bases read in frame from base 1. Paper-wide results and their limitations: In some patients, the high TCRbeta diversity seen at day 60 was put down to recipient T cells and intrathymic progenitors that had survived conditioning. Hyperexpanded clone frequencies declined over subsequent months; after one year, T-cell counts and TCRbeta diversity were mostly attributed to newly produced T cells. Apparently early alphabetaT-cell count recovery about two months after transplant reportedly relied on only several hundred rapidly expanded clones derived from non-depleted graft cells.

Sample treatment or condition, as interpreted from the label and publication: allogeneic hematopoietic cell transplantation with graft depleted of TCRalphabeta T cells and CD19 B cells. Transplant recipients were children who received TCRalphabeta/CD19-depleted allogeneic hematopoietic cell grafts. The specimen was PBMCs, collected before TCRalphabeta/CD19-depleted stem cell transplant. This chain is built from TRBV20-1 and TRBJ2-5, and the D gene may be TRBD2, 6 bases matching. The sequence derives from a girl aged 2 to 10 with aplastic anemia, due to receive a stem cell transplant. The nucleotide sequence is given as TGCAGTGCTCCTCGGACTATGGGGACCCAGTACTTC. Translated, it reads CSAPRTMGTQYF.